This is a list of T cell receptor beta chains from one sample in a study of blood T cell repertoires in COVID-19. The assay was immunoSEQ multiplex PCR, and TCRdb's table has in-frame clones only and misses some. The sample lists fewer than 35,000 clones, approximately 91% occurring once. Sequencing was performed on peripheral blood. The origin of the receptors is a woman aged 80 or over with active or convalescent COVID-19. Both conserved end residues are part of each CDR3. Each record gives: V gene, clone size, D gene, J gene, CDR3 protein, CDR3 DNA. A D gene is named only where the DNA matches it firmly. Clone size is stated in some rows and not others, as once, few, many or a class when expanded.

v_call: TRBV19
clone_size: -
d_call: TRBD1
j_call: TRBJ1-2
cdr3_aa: CASSTFRDRAYGYTF
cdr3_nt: TGTGCCAGTAGTACTTTTCGGGACAGGGCCTATGGCTACACCTTC

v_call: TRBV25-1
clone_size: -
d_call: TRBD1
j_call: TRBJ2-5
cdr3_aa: CASSSWGQSQETQYF
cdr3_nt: TGTGCCAGCAGCTCCTGGGGACAGAGCCAAGAGACCCAGTACTTC

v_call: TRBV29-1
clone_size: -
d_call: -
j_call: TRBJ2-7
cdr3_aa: CSVASGFNEQYF
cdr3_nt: TGCAGCGTTGCTTCGGGTTTCAACGAGCAGTACTTC

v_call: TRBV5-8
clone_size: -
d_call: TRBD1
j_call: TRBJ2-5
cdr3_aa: CASSPGQTQETQYF
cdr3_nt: TGTGCCAGCAGCCCGGGACAGACACAAGAGACCCAGTACTTC

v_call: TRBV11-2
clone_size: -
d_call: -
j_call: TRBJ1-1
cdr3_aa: CASSLGVEAFF
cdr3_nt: TGTGCCAGCAGCTTAGGAGTGGAAGCTTTCTTT

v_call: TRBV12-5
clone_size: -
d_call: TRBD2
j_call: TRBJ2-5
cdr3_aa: CASGHGTSLPETQYF
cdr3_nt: TGTGCTAGTGGTCACGGGACTAGCCTTCCGGAGACCCAGTACTTC

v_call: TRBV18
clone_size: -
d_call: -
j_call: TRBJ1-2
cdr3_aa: CASSPQEIYYGGYTF
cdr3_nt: TGTGCCAGCTCACCACAGGAGATCTACTATGGTGGCTACACCTTC

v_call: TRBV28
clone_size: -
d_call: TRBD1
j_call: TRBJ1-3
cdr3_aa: CASRPTGDSGNTIYF
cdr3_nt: TGTGCCAGCAGGCCTACAGGGGACTCTGGAAACACCATATATTTT

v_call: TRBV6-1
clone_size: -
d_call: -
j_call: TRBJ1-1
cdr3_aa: CASGAANTEAFF
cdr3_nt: TGTGCCAGCGGGGCGGCGAACACTGAAGCTTTCTTT

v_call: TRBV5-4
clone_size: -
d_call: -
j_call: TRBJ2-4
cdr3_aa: CASSSGGLIAKNIQYF
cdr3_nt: TGTGCCAGCAGCTCCGGGGGACTTATAGCCAAAAACATTCAGTACTTC

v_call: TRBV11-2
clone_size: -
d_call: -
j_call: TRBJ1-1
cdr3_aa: CASMGGTEAFF
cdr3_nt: TGTGCCAGCATGGGGGGCACTGAAGCTTTCTTT

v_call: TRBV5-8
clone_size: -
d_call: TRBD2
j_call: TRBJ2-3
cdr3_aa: CASSLGLAGGIYTDTQYF
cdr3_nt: TGTGCCAGCAGCTTGGGCCTAGCGGGGGGGATATACACAGATACGCAGTATTTT

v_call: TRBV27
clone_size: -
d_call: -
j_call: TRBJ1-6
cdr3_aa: CASSFLDSPLHF
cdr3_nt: TGTGCCAGCAGTTTTCTTGATTCACCCCTCCACTTT

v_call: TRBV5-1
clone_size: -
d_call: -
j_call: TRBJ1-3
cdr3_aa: CASSLGESSGNTIYF
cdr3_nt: TGCGCCAGCAGCTTGGGGGAGAGCTCTGGAAACACCATATATTTT

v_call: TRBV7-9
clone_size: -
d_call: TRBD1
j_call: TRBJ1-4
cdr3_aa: CASEGQGMGKLFF
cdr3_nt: TGTGCCAGCGAGGGACAGGGGATGGGAAAACTGTTTTTT

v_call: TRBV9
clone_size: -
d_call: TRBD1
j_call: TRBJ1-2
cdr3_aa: CASSASSKTGSKYGYTF
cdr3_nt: TGTGCCAGCAGCGCATCTTCAAAGACAGGGAGCAAGTATGGCTACACCTTC

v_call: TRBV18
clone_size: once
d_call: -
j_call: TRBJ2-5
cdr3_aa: CASSPRTAGYQETQYF
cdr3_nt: TGTGCCAGCTCACCACGGACAGCGGGGTACCAAGAGACCCAGTACTTC

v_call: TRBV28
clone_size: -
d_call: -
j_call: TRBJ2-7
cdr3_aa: CASSLNRYEQYF
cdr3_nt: TGTGCCAGCAGCCTTAACAGGTACGAGCAGTACTTC

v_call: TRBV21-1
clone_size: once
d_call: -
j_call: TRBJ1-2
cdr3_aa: CASSKGGRLGYTF
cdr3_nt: TGTGCCAGCAGCAAAGGGGGGAGGCTTGGCTACACCTTC

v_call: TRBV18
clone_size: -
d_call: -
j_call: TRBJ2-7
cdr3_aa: CASSPSAGVSYEQYF
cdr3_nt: TGTGCCAGCTCACCATCGGCAGGGGTTAGCTACGAGCAGTACTTC

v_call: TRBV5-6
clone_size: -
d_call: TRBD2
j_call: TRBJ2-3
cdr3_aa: CASSFRTGGIADTQYF
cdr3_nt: TGTGCCAGCAGCTTTAGGACGGGGGGGATCGCAGATACGCAGTATTTT

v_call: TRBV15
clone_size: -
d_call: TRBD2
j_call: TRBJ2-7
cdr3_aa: CATSSPGLGRYEQYF
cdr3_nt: TGTGCCACCAGCAGTCCGGGACTAGGACGCTACGAGCAGTACTTC

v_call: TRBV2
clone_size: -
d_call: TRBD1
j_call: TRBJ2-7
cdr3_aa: CASSKGRDSAEQYF
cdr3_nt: TGTGCCAGCAGCAAGGGAAGGGACAGCGCCGAGCAGTACTTC

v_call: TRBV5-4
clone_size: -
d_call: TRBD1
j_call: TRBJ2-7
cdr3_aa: CASSLETGGYEQYF
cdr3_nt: TGTGCCAGCAGCTTGGAGACAGGGGGCTACGAGCAGTACTTC

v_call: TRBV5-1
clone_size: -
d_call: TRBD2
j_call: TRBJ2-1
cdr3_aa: CASSLATSGPYNEQFF
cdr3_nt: TGCGCCAGCAGCTTGGCGACTAGCGGCCCCTACAATGAGCAGTTCTTC

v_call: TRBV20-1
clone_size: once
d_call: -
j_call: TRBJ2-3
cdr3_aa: CSASNRVAGLADTQYF
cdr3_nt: TGCAGTGCTAGTAACCGTGTGGCAGGGTTAGCAGATACGCAGTATTTT

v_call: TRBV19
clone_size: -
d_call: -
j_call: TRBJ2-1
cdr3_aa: CASSIVRQRHNEQFF
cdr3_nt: TGTGCCAGTAGTATAGTAAGACAGAGACACAATGAGCAGTTCTTC

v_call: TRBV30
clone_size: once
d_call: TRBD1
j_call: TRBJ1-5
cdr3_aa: CAWRSMGTGVNQPQHF
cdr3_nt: TGTGCCTGGAGGTCTATGGGGACAGGGGTCAATCAGCCCCAGCATTTT